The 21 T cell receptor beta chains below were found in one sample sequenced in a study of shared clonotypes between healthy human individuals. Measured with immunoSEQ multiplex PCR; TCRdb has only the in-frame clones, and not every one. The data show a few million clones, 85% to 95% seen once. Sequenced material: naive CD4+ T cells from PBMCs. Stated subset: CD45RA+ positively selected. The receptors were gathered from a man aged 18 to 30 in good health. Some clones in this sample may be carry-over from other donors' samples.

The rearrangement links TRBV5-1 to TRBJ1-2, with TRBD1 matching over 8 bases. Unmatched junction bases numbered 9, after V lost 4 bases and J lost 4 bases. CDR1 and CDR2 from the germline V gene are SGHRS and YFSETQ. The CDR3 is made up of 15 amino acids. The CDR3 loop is CASSPRTGTVYGYTF. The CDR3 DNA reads TGCGCCAGCAGCCCTCGGACAGGGACTGTCTATGGCTACACCTTC.

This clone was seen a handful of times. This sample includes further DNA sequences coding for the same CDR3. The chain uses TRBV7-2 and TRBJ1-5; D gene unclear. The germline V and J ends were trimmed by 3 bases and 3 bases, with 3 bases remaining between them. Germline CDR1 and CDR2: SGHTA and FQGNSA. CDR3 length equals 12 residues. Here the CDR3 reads CASSFNNQPQHF. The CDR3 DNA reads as TGTGCCAGCAGCTTTAACAATCAGCCCCAGCATTTT.

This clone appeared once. CDR3 sequence (DNA): TGTGCCAGCGGTAGACAGGGAGGACAAGAGACCCAGTACTTC. Translating gives CASGRQGGQETQYF. This chain links TRBV27 with TRBJ2-5; D might be TRBD1 (7 bases). The germline gives CDR1 MNHEY, CDR2 SMNVEV (reference sequence). This CDR3 has 14 residues. V lost 8 bases and J lost 2, with 15 bases in between.

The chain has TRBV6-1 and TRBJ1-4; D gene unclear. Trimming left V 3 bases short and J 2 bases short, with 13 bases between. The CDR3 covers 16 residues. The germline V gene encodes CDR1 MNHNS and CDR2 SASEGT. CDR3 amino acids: CASSDGVRTTNEKLFF. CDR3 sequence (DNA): TGTGCCAGCAGTGATGGGGTGAGGACCACTAATGAAAAACTGTTTTTT.

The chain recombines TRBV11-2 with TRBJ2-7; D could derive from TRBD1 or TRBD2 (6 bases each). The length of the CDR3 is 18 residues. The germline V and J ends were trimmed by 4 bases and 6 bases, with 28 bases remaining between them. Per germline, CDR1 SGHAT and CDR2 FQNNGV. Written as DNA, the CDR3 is TGTGCCAGCAGCTCCCCAGGGGAATTTGGGCGGGGTCCCCGCGAGCAGTACTTC. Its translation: CASSSPGEFGRGPREQYF.

The CDR3 coding sequence is TGTGCCAGCAGTTTACGGGACAGTACCACAGATACGCAGTATTTT. Its protein is CASSLRDSTTDTQYF. V is TRBV27 and J is TRBJ2-3; 7 bases line up with TRBD1. J gave up 2 bases and V 2 bases, and 4 bases lay outside the gene matches. CDR1 is MNHEY, CDR2 SMNVEV, per germline (reference sequence). This CDR3 contains 15 residues.

The chain's CDR3 is CASSYSAEQFF. CDR3 nucleotide sequence: TGTGCCAGCAGTTACTCCGCTGAGCAGTTCTTC. This sequence joins TRBV6-6 and TRBJ2-1; D call uncertain. Trimming left V 0 bases short and J 9 bases short, with 3 bases between. The CDR3 is 11 amino acids. Germline CDR1 reads MNHNY; CDR2 reads SVGAGI (reference sequence).

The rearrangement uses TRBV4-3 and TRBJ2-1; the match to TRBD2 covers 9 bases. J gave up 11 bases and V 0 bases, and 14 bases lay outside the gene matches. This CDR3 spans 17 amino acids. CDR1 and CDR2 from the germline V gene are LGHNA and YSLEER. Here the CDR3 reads CASSQDMAGGPTQKQFF. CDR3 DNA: TGCGCCAGCAGCCAAGATATGGCGGGAGGGCCTACGCAAAAGCAGTTCTTC.

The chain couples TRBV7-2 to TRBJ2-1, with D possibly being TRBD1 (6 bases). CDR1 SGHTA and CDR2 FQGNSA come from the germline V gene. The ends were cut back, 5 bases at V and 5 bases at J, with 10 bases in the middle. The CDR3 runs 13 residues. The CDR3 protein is CASSNQGHNEQFF. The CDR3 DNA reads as TGTGCCAGCAGCAACCAGGGGCACAATGAGCAGTTCTTC.

CDR3 in amino acids: CASKGTNRETQYF. In DNA form, the CDR3 reads TGTGCCAGTAAGGGGACCAACCGGGAGACCCAGTACTTC. The V gene is TRBV19, the J gene TRBJ2-5; D could derive from TRBD1 or TRBD2 (5 bases each). Germline-derived CDR1 and CDR2 are LNHDA and SQIVND (reference sequence). CDR3 length equals 13 residues. V was shortened by 7 bases and J by 5 bases, with 14 bases between the two germline ends.

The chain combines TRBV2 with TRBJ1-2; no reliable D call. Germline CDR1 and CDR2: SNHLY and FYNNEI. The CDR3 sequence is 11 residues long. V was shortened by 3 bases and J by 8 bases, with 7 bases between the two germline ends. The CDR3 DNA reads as TGTGCCAGCAGTGAGCTTAGGGGCTACACCTTC. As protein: CASSELRGYTF.

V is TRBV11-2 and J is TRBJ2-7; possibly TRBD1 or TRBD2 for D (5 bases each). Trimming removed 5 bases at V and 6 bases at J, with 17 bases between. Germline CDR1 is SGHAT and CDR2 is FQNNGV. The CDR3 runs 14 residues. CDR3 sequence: CASSPERPQGEQYF. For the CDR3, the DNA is TGTGCCAGCAGCCCTGAGCGGCCGCAGGGCGAGCAGTACTTC.

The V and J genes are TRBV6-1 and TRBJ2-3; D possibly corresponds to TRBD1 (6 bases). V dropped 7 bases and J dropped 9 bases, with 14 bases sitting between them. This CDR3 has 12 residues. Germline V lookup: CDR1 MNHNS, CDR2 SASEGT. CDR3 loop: CASNRPGGTQYF. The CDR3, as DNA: TGTGCCAGCAACAGGCCTGGGGGCACGCAGTATTTT.

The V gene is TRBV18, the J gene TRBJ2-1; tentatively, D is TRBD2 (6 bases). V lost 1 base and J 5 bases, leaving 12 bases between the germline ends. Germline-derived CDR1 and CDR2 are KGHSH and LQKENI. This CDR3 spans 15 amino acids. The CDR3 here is CASSPRASADNEQFF. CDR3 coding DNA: TGTGCCAGCTCACCACGGGCTAGCGCGGACAATGAGCAGTTCTTC.

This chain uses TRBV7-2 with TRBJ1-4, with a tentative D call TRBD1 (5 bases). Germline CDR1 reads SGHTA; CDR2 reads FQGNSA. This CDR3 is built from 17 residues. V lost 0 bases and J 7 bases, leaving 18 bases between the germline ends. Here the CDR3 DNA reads TGTGCCAGCAGCTTAGCAGGTGGCGGTCTAGGGGCTGAAAAACTGTTTTTT. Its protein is CASSLAGGGLGAEKLFF.

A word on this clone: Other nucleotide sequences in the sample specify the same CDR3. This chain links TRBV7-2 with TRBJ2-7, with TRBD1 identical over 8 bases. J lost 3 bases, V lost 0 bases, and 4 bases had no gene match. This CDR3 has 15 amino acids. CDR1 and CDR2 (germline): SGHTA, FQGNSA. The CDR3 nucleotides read TGTGCCAGCAGCTTAGCCGGGACAGGCTACTACGAGCAGTACTTC. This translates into CASSLAGTGYYEQYF.

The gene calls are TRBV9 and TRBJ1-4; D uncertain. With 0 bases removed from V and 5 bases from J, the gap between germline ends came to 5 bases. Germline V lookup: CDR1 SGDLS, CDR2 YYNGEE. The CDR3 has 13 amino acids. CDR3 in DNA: TGTGCCAGCAGCGTAGAATCCAATGAAAAACTGTTTTTT. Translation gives CASSVESNEKLFF.

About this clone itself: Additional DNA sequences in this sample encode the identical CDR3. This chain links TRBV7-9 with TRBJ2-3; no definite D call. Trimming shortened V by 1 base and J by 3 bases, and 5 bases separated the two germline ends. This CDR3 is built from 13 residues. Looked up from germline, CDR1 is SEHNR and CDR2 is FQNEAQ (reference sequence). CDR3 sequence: CASSLEATDTQYF. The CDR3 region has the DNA TGTGCCAGCAGCTTAGAGGCTACAGATACGCAGTATTTT. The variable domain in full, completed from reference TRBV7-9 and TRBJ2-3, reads DTGVSQNPRHKITKRGQNVTFRCDPISEHNRLYWYRQTLGQGPEFLTYFQNEAQLEKSRLLSDRFSAERPKGSFSTLEIQRTEQGDSAMYLCASSLEATDTQYFGPGTRLTVL.

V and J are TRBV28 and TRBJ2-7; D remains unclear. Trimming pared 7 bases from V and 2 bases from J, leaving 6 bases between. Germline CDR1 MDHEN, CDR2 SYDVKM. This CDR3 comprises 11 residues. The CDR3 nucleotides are TGTGCCAGCAAAGCTACCTACGAGCAGTACTTC. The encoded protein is CASKATYEQYF.

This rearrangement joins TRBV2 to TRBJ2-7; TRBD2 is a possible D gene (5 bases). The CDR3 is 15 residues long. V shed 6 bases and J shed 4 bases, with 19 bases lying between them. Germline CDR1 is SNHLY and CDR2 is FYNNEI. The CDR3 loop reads CASRETSTPGYEQYF. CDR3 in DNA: TGTGCCAGCAGAGAAACTAGTACCCCGGGGTACGAGCAGTACTTC.

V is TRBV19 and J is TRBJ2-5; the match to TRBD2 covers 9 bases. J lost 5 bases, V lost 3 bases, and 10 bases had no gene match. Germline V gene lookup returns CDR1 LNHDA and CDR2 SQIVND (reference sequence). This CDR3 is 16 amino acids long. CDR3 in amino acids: CASSMPSGRTGETQYF. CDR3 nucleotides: TGTGCCAGTAGTATGCCCAGCGGGAGGACGGGGGAGACCCAGTACTTC.